This record concerns one T cell receptor beta chain sequence. CDR3 length equals 14 residues. Germline V gene sequence: CDR1 MDHEN, CDR2 SYDVKM. V gave up 7 bases and J gave up 0 bases, with 12 bases separating them. Everyone who took part was about 18 to 90 years old, and they came from roughly 25 US areas. Either two negative PCRs, clearance, or symptom resolution qualified Cohort 3 donors as recovered. This entry is derived from a study of blood T cell repertoires in COVID-19. Study as a whole: Some COVID-19 samples were acute and others convalescent; all came from the United States, Italy and Spain. Sample material is recorded as cDNA or gDNA derived from T cells, B-cell-depleted T cells, or PBMCs.

Here immunoSEQ multiplex PCR was the method, and the copy in TCRdb shows in-frame clones only, minus some. In the table there are a few hundred thousand clones, about 91% of which are singletons. Sample: PBMCs or T cells enriched from blood (not recorded which). The receptor was derived from a woman in her thirties or forties who had recovered from COVID-19. The J gene is TRBJ1-1, the V gene TRBV28; D unclear. The DNA for the CDR3 is TGTGCCAGCACTCTGGGCGGGGTGAACACTGAAGCTTTCTTT. Its translation is CASTLGGVNTEAFF.